A selection of T cell receptor beta chains follows, all from one sample in a study of early stage breast cancer tumors. Generated by immunoSEQ multiplex PCR, the TCRdb table keeps only in-frame clones and is missing some. The data hold 70,000 or so clones, with 65% to 85% observed a single time. The sequenced sample was blood. The receptors stem from a person aged 35 to 50 with breast cancer. Each CDR3 is given with its conserved first and last residue. Each record gives: clone size, V gene, J gene, D gene, CDR3 protein, CDR3 DNA. D genes are given only for firm matches. Part of the rows lack a size; the others show once, few, many or a class for expanded clones.

clone size: NA
V gene: TRBV14
J gene: TRBJ1-1
D gene: NA
CDR3 protein: CASSQVRQVNTEAFF
CDR3 DNA: TGTGCCAGCAGCCAGGTCCGACAGGTGAACACTGAAGCTTTCTTT

clone size: once
V gene: TRBV5-4
J gene: TRBJ1-1
D gene: NA
CDR3 protein: CASSLAGARNTEAFF
CDR3 DNA: TGTGCCAGCAGCTTGGCGGGTGCCAGGAACACTGAAGCTTTCTTT

clone size: many
V gene: TRBV9
J gene: TRBJ2-3
D gene: TRBD2
CDR3 protein: CASSILASGRAADTQYF
CDR3 DNA: TGTGCCAGCAGCATTTTGGCTAGCGGGAGGGCCGCAGATACGCAGTATTTT

clone size: NA
V gene: TRBV7-3
J gene: TRBJ2-1
D gene: TRBD2
CDR3 protein: CASSTSPGSAGGSSYNEQFF
CDR3 DNA: TGTGCCAGCAGCACCTCACCCGGATCAGCGGGAGGGAGCTCCTACAATGAGCAGTTCTTC

clone size: NA
V gene: TRBV9
J gene: TRBJ2-7
D gene: TRBD2
CDR3 protein: CASSVEGGRAGDEQYF
CDR3 DNA: TGTGCCAGCAGCGTAGAGGGCGGGAGGGCCGGCGACGAGCAGTACTTC

clone size: NA
V gene: TRBV19
J gene: TRBJ1-1
D gene: TRBD1
CDR3 protein: CASSSGTGNTEAFF
CDR3 DNA: TGTGCCAGTTCATCCGGGACAGGGAACACTGAAGCTTTCTTT

clone size: NA
V gene: TRBV6-6
J gene: TRBJ1-3
D gene: NA
CDR3 protein: CASRKGSGNTIYF
CDR3 DNA: TGTGCCAGCAGAAAAGGGAGTGGAAACACCATATATTTT

clone size: NA
V gene: TRBV2
J gene: TRBJ1-4
D gene: NA
CDR3 protein: CASNDRLYEKLFF
CDR3 DNA: TGTGCCAGCAACGACAGGCTTTATGAAAAACTGTTTTTT

clone size: NA
V gene: TRBV27
J gene: TRBJ1-1
D gene: NA
CDR3 protein: CASSYSMNTEAFF
CDR3 DNA: TGTGCCAGCAGTTACAGTATGAACACTGAAGCTTTCTTT

clone size: once
V gene: TRBV29-1
J gene: TRBJ2-3
D gene: TRBD1
CDR3 protein: CSALTGAYTDTQYF
CDR3 DNA: TGCAGCGCGCTGACAGGGGCCTACACAGATACGCAGTATTTT

clone size: NA
V gene: TRBV29-1
J gene: TRBJ2-7
D gene: NA
CDR3 protein: CSVELPGYEQYF
CDR3 DNA: TGCAGCGTTGAGTTGCCGGGATACGAGCAGTACTTC